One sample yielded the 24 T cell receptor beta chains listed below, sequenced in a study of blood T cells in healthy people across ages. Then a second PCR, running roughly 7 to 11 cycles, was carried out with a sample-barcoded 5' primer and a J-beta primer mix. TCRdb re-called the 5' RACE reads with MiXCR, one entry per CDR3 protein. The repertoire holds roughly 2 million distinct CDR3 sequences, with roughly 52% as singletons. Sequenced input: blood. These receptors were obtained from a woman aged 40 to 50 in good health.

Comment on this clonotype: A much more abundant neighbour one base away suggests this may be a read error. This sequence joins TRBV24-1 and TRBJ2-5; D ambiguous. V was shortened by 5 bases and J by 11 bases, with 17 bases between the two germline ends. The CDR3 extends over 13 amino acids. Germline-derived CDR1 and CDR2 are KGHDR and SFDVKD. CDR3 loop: CATSAAFYNEQYF. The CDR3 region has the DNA TGTGCCACCAGTGCCGCATTCTATAATGAGCAGTACTTC.

The CDR3, as DNA: TGTGCCAGCAGCTTAGTTCCCAGGACTGGGGCCAACGTCCTGACTTTC. This codes for CASSLVPRTGANVLTF. The rearrangement links TRBV7-3 to TRBJ2-6; D is uncertain. V shed 2 bases and J shed 2 bases, with 10 bases lying between them. The CDR3 is made up of 16 amino acids. Germline-derived CDR1 and CDR2 are SGHTA and FQGTGA.

This CDR3 reads CASSPGGLARTDTQYF. Written as DNA, the CDR3 is TGTGCCAGCAGCCCCGGGGGGCTAGCACGCACAGATACGCAGTATTTT. This chain joins TRBV7-3 and TRBJ2-3; perhaps TRBD2 as D (7 bases). The CDR3 is 16 residues long. V lost 5 bases and J 1 base, leaving 16 bases between the germline ends. Germline V gene lookup returns CDR1 SGHTA and CDR2 FQGTGA. Full variable domain (remainder filled in from reference TRBV7-3 and TRBJ2-3): GAGVSQTPSNKVTEKGKYVELRCDPISGHTALYWYRQSLGQGPEFLIYFQGTGAADDSGLPNDRFFAVRPEGSVSTLKIQRTERGDSAVYLCASSPGGLARTDTQYFGPGTRLTVL.

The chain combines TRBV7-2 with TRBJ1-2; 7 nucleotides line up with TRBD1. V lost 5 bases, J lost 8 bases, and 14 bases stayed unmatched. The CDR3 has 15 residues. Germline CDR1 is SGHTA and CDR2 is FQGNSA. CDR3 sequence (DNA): TGTGCCAGCAGCCTTCGACAGGGTGGGCTCTGGGGCTACACCTTC. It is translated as CASSLRQGGLWGYTF.

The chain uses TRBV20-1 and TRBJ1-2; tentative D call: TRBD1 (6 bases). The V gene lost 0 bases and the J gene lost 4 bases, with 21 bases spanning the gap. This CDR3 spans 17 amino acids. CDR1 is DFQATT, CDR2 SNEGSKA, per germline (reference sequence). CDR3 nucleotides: TGCAGTGCTAGAGATAGGGGGGGGTCACCGCCCCGCTATGGCTACACCTTC. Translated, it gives CSARDRGGSPPRYGYTF.

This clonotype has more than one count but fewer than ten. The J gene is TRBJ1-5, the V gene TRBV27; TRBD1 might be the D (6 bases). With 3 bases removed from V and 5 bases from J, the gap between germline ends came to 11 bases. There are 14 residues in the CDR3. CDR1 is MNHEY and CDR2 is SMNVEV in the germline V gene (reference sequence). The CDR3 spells CASSFLGADQPQHF. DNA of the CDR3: TGTGCCAGCAGTTTTCTGGGGGCGGATCAGCCCCAGCATTTT.

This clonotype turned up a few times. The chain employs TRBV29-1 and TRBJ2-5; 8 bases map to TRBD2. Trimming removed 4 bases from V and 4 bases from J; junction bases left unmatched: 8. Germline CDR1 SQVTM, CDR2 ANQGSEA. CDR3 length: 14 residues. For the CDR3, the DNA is TGCAGCGTTGTGCGGGGGGTAGGAGGAGAGACCCAGTACTTC. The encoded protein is CSVVRGVGGETQYF. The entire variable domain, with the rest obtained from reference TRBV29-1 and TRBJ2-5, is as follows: SAVISQKPSRDICQRGTSLTIQCQVDSQVTMMFWYRQQPGQSLTLIATANQGSEATYESGFVIDKFPISRPNLTFSTLTVSNMSPEDSSIYLCSVVRGVGGETQYFGPGTRLLVL.

CDR3 sequence: CASSLNSGAETQYF. In DNA, the CDR3 is TGTGCCAGCAGCTTGAATTCAGGGGCAGAGACCCAGTACTTC. The chain combines TRBV5-4 with TRBJ2-5; TRBD1 is a possible D gene (6 bases). The germline V gene has CDR1 SGHNT and CDR2 YYREEE (reference sequence). V was shortened by 1 base and J by 4 bases, with 11 bases between the two germline ends. The CDR3 covers 14 residues.

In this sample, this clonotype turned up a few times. CDR3 DNA sequence: TGTGCCAGCAGCTTGGAATCTCAGCCCCAGCATTTT. Translating it yields CASSLESQPQHF. The V gene is TRBV5-5, the J gene TRBJ1-5, with D uncertain. V gave up 0 bases and J gave up 6 bases, with 4 bases separating them. Germline V CDR1 and CDR2: SGHKS, YYEKEE (reference sequence). The CDR3 is 12 amino acids.

The CDR3 is CASSQFSGGYTDTQYF. The CDR3 coding sequence is TGCGCCAGCAGCCAGTTTAGCGGGGGATACACAGATACGCAGTATTTT. The chain recombines TRBV4-3 with TRBJ2-3, with 9 bases that match TRBD2. Germline V CDR1 and CDR2: LGHNA, YSLEER. The V and J ends lost 3 bases and 2 bases, in that order; junction bases with no gene match: 6. This CDR3 has 16 amino acids.

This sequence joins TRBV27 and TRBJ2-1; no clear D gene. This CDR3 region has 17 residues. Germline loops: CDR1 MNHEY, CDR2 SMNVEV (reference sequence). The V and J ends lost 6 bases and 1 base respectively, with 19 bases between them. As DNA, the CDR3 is TGTGCCAGCAGCCCTGCCCAGGAGCGTGCTTCCTACAATGAGCAGTTCTTC. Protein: CASSPAQERASYNEQFF.

The CDR3 DNA follows: TGTGCCAGCAGGCCTAACGCCGGGACTAGCGCCGAGCAGTACTTC. This encodes CASRPNAGTSAEQYF. The chain uses TRBV7-2 and TRBJ2-7; 10 positions match TRBD2. The ends lost 6 bases at V and 6 bases at J; junction bases unmatched: 11. Germline-derived CDR1 and CDR2 are SGHTA and FQGNSA. This CDR3 contains 15 residues.

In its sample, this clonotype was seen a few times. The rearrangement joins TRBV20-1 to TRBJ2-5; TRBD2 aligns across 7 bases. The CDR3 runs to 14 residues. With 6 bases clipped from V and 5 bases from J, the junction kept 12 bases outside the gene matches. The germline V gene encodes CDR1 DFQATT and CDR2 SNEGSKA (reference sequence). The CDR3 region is CSASDRLARETQYF. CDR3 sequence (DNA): TGCAGTGCGAGCGATAGACTAGCTCGGGAGACCCAGTACTTC.

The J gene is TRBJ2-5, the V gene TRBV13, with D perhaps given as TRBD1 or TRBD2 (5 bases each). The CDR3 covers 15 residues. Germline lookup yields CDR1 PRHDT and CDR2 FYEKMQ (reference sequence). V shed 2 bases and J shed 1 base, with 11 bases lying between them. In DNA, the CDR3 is TGTGCCAGCAGCTTATGGGGGAAGGGCCAAGAGACCCAGTACTTC. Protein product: CASSLWGKGQETQYF. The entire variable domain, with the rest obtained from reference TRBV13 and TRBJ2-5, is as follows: AAGVIQSPRHLIKEKRETATLKCYPIPRHDTVYWYQQGPGQDPQFLISFYEKMQSDKGSIPDRFSAQQFSDYHSELNMSSLELGDSALYFCASSLWGKGQETQYFGPGTRLLVL.

CDR3: CILGSGKLFF. CDR3 coding DNA: TGCATCCTTGGTTCGGGAAAACTGTTTTTT. The chain couples TRBV29-1 to TRBJ1-4; no firm D call. Germline V lookup: CDR1 SQVTM, CDR2 ANQGSEA. The length of the CDR3 is 10 residues. Looking up the rest from reference TRBV29-1 and TRBJ1-4 gives the full variable domain: SAVISQKPSRDICQRGTSLTIQCQVDSQVTMMFWYRQQPGQSLTLIATANQGSEATYESGFVIDKFPISRPNLTFSTLTVSNMSPEDSSIYLCILGSGKLFFGSGTQLSVL.

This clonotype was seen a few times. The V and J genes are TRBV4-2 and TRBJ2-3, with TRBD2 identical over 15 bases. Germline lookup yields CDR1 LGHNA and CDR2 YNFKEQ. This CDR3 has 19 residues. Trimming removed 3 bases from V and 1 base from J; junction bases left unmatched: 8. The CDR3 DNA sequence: TGTGCCAGCAGCCATCCCGGGACTAGCGGGGGGCTTGGCACAGATACGCAGTATTTT. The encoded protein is CASSHPGTSGGLGTDTQYF.

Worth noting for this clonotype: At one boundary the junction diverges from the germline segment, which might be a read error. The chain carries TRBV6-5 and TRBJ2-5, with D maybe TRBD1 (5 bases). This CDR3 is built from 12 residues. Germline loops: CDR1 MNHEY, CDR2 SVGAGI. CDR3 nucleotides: TGTGCCGGCAGTGTTGATTGGGGCATCCAGTACTTC. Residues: CAGSVDWGIQYF.

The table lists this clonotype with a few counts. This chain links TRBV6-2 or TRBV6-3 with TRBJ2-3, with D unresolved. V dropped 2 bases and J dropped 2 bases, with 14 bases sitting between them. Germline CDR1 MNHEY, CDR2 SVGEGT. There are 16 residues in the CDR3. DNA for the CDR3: TGTGCCAGCAGTTACCACAGAACGCATTACACAGATACGCAGTATTTT. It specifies CASSYHRTHYTDTQYF.

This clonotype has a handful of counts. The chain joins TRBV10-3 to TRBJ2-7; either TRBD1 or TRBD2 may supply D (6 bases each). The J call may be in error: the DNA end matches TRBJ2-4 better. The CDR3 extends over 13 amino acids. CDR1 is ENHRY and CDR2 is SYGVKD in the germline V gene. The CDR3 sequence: CATAGGQGNIQYF. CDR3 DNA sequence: TGTGCCACCGCTGGGGGGCAGGGAAACATTCAGTACTTC.

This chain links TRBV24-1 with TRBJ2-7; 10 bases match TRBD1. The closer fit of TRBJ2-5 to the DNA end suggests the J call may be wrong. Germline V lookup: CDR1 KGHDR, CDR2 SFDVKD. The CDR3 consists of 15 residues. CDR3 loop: CATSGRDRGSETQYF. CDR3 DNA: TGTGCCACCAGTGGTCGGGACAGGGGTTCGGAGACCCAGTACTTC.

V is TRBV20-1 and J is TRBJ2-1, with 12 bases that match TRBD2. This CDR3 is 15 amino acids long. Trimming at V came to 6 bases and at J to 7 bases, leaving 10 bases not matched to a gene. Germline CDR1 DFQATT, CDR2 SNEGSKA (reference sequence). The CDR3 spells CSALPRLAGGNEQFF. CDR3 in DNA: TGCAGTGCGCTCCCGCGGCTAGCGGGAGGGAATGAGCAGTTCTTC.

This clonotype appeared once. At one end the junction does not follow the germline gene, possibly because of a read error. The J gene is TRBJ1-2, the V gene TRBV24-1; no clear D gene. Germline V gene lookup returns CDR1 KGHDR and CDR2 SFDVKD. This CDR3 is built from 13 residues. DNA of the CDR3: TGCGCCACCAGTGATTTGACGGGGTATGGCTACACCTTC. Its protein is CATSDLTGYGYTF.

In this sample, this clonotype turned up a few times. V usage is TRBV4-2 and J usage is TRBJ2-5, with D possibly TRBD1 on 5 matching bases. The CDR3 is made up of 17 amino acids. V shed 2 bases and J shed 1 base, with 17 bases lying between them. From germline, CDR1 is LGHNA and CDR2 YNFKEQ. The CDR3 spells CASSQFTDRFPQETQYF. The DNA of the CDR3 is TGTGCCAGCAGCCAATTTACAGACAGATTCCCCCAAGAGACCCAGTACTTC.

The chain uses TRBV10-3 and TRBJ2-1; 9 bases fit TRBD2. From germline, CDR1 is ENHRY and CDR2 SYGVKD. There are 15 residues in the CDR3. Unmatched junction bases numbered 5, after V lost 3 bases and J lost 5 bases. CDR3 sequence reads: CAISDSASGNNEQFF. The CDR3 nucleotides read TGTGCCATCAGTGATAGCGCTAGCGGGAACAATGAGCAGTTCTTC.